The 31 T cell receptor beta chains below come from one sample, sequenced in a study of post-analysis software for immune sequencing data (dated by TCRdb to between 2015 and 2016). These TCRs' antigens remain unknown. Library method: PCR. For sequencing, an Illumina HiSeq 2500 was employed. Unique molecular identifiers were incorporated into TCR beta cDNA libraries to reduce PCR and sequencing biases. TCRdb reworked the public reads: Q25 trimming with fastp, MiXCR clone assembly, productive beta chains retained. Each record represents a unique CDR3 protein, reported with the most common genes and DNA among its rows. In all, the sample holds hundreds of thousands of distinct CDR3 sequences, and roughly 27% of those were seen once. The ten largest clones take up more than 0.45% of the sample. The full study reports these points: Four to six TRBV segments, including TRBV5-6, TRBV5-1 and TRBV20-1, were significantly more frequent in patients than controls.

The sequencing sample was made of blood. These receptors originate from a girl between 10 and 17 years old with multiple sclerosis.

This clonotype was observed a few times. The chain has TRBV5-8 and TRBJ2-1; D uncertain. Trimming took off 0 bases at V and 4 bases at J, with 20 bases between the two ends. There are 18 residues in the CDR3. Germline lookup yields CDR1 SGHTS and CDR2 YDEGEE. CDR3 protein: CASSLGRSGPFGYNEQFF. The CDR3 nucleotides are TGTGCCAGCAGCTTGGGAAGATCTGGTCCCTTCGGTTACAATGAGCAGTTCTTC.

There are a few counts of this clonotype. In DNA form, the CDR3 reads TGCAGCGTTGATCGAGGGGCGGCAGAGGGCTACACCTTC. Amino acid sequence: CSVDRGAAEGYTF. The V and J genes are TRBV29-1 and TRBJ1-2, with TRBD1 as a possible D gene (5 bases). Looked up from germline, CDR1 is SQVTM and CDR2 is ANQGSEA. Trimming cost V 3 bases and J 8 bases, with 16 bases left between them. This CDR3 comprises 13 residues.

The chain links TRBV6-5 to TRBJ1-2, with 12 bases that match TRBD1. V was clipped by 1 base and J by 5 bases; unmatched bases: 5. The CDR3 is 16 residues long. Per germline, CDR1 MNHEY and CDR2 SVGAGI. The CDR3 nucleotides are TGTGCCAGCAGTTACTACGGGACAGGGGGCGCTTATGGCTACACCTTC. This codes for CASSYYGTGGAYGYTF.

Comment on this clonotype: This is likely a read error, given that the CDR3 carries no conserved phenylalanine or tryptophan at its end. This chain joins TRBV7-2 and TRBJ2-3, with a tentative D call TRBD1 (6 bases). Germline V gene sequence: CDR1 SGHTA, CDR2 FQGNSA. The CDR3 has 14 amino acids. Trimming stripped 5 bases from V and 0 bases from J, with 9 bases between. The CDR3 sequence: CASSLGHSTDTQYL. For the CDR3, the DNA is TGTGCCAGCAGCCTGGGACATAGCACAGATACGCAGTATTTG.

In this sample, this clonotype turned up many times. The V call is TRBV29-1, the J call TRBJ2-7; D gene unclear. This CDR3 is built from 12 residues. V was pared by 2 bases and J by 2 bases, with 7 bases between. Germline V gene data show CDR1 as SQVTM and CDR2 as ANQGSEA. In nucleotides, the CDR3 is TGCAGCGTTGAATACGGAACCTACGAGCAGTACTTC. It codes for CSVEYGTYEQYF.

The chain combines TRBV19 with TRBJ2-1, with D perhaps being TRBD1 or TRBD2 (5 bases each). CDR3 length equals 15 residues. Germline CDR1 and CDR2: LNHDA and SQIVND (reference sequence). Trimming cost V 3 bases and J 7 bases, with 16 bases left between them. CDR3 sequence: CASSIEGTGGNEQFF. CDR3 sequence (DNA): TGTGCCAGTAGTATCGAGGGAACAGGTGGGAATGAGCAGTTCTTC. The variable domain in full, with the rest retrieved from reference TRBV19 and TRBJ2-1, is DGGITQSPKYLFRKEGQNVTLSCEQNLNHDAMYWYRQDPGQGLRLIYYSQIVNDFQKGDIAEGYSVSREKKESFPLTVTSAQKNPTAFYLCASSIEGTGGNEQFFGPGTRLTVL.

This clonotype was observed a few times. The chain employs TRBV28 and TRBJ2-1, with D perhaps given as TRBD1 or TRBD2 (5 bases each). Per germline, CDR1 MDHEN and CDR2 SYDVKM. There are 15 residues in the CDR3. Deletions cut 7 bases from V and 7 bases from J, with 20 bases between. The CDR3 DNA sequence: TGTGCCAGCACTCCCGTCCCCGCTTGGGGGAATGAGCAGTTCTTC. Translation gives CASTPVPAWGNEQFF.

The table lists this clonotype with many counts. The V call is TRBV7-6, the J call TRBJ2-7; possible D gene TRBD1, 7 bases. CDR3 length equals 13 residues. Germline lookup yields CDR1 SGHVS and CDR2 FNYEAQ. Deletions cut 5 bases from V and 7 bases from J, with 15 bases between. Here the CDR3 DNA reads TGTGCCAGCAGCCAGGGGGGCGTTCGGGAGCAGTACTTC. The encoded protein is CASSQGGVREQYF. The variable domain in full, with the rest retrieved from reference TRBV7-6 and TRBJ2-7, is GAGVSQSPRYKVTKRGQDVALRCDPISGHVSLYWYRQALGQGPEFLTYFNYEAQQDKSGLPNDRFSAERPEGSISTLTIQRTEQRDSAMYRCASSQGGVREQYFGPGTRLTVT.

V and J are TRBV5-4 and TRBJ2-5; 9 bases agree with TRBD1. With V trimmed by 3 bases and J by 5 bases, 11 bases remained unmatched. The CDR3 has 16 amino acids. Germline V CDR1 and CDR2: SGHNT, YYREEE (reference sequence). The CDR3 DNA reads as TGTGCCAGCAGCTCTAACAGGGGGCCGATCGGGGAGACCCAGTACTTC. This translates into CASSSNRGPIGETQYF.

V is TRBV20-1 and J is TRBJ2-3; 10 bases are shared with TRBD2. The J segment lost 3 bases and the V segment lost 4 bases, leaving 10 bases of the junction unmatched. Germline loops: CDR1 DFQATT, CDR2 SNEGSKA (reference sequence). The CDR3 totals 16 residues. CDR3 DNA sequence: TGCAGTGCTACAGGGGCTAGCGGGGGCATGACAGATACGCAGTATTTT. Translation: CSATGASGGMTDTQYF.

The gene calls are TRBV30 and TRBJ2-4; 9 bases line up with TRBD2. Gene TRBJ2-7 matches the end of the DNA better, so the J call may be wrong. There are 13 residues in the CDR3. Per germline, CDR1 GTSNPN and CDR2 SVGIG (reference sequence). Here the CDR3 reads CARGRLAASEQYF. CDR3 DNA: TGTGCCCGAGGGAGACTAGCGGCGAGCGAGCAGTACTTC.

The CDR3 DNA sequence: TGTGCCAGCAGCCAGCCGGGACAGGGTCCCGGGGAGCTGTTTTTT. This sequence encodes CASSQPGQGPGELFF. This chain joins TRBV3-1 and TRBJ2-2; 9 nucleotides line up with TRBD1. Germline CDR1 and CDR2: LGHDT and YNNKEL (reference sequence). This CDR3 region has 15 residues. J gave up 6 bases and V 3 bases, and 5 bases lay outside the gene matches.

In its sample, this clonotype was seen a few times. CDR3 loop: CASSPGWGDTQYF. CDR3 nucleotides: TGTGCCAGCAGCCCTGGATGGGGGGATACGCAGTATTTT. J is TRBJ2-3 and V is TRBV9, with D perhaps being TRBD1 or TRBD2 (5 bases each). V dropped 4 bases and J dropped 6 bases, with 12 bases sitting between them. This CDR3 is 13 amino acids long. Looked up from germline, CDR1 is SGDLS and CDR2 is YYNGEE.

The V call is TRBV7-2, the J call TRBJ2-3; D uncertain. This CDR3 comprises 15 residues. The germline V and J ends were trimmed by 2 bases and 1 base, with 10 bases remaining between them. Looked up from germline, CDR1 is SGHTA and CDR2 is FQGNSA. The CDR3 DNA sequence: TGTGCCAGCAGCTTAATTCGGCCCGGCACAGATACGCAGTATTTT. Translating it yields CASSLIRPGTDTQYF.

This chain uses TRBV4-1 with TRBJ2-2; 10 bases agree with TRBD1. The trim removed 1 base at V and 7 bases at J, leaving 6 bases unmatched. This CDR3 comprises 16 residues. Germline CDR1 reads MGHRA; CDR2 reads YSYEKL. The CDR3 nucleotides read TGCGCCAGCAGCCAAGGACAGGGGGCGATCGGCGGGGAGCTGTTTTTT. Amino acids: CASSQGQGAIGGELFF.

In DNA form, the CDR3 reads TGTGCCAGCAGTTGCTCGTTCAGGGGCGATGAAAAACTGTTTTTT. Translating it yields CASSCSFRGDEKLFF. The chain joins TRBV6-5 to TRBJ1-4, with a tentative D call TRBD1 (6 bases). There are 15 residues in the CDR3. Deletions cut 4 bases from V and 6 bases from J, with 15 bases between. Germline values: CDR1 MNHEY, CDR2 SVGAGI.

The V gene is TRBV7-2, the J gene TRBJ2-3; D gene unclear. The CDR3 sequence is 14 residues long. The V gene lost 5 bases and the J gene lost 5 bases, with 14 bases spanning the gap. The germline gives CDR1 SGHTA, CDR2 FQGNSA. In DNA form, the CDR3 reads TGTGCCAGCAGCCAAGGCGGAATTGTAGATACGCAGTATTTT. It codes for CASSQGGIVDTQYF. Combining the CDR3 with reference TRBV7-2 and TRBJ2-3 gives the whole variable domain GAGVSQSPSNKVTEKGKDVELRCDPISGHTALYWYRQSLGQGLEFLIYFQGNSAPDKSGLPSDRFSAERTGGSVSTLTIQRTQQEDSAVYLCASSQGGIVDTQYFGPGTRLTVL.

The table lists this clonotype with a few counts. The chain uses TRBV4-2 and TRBJ1-4, with D perhaps matching TRBD1 (5 bases). Germline loops: CDR1 LGHNA, CDR2 YNFKEQ. V was shortened by 3 bases and J by 2 bases, with 7 bases between the two germline ends. This CDR3 has 14 amino acids. DNA of the CDR3: TGTGCCAGCAGCCAGCGGGGGACTAATGAAAAACTGTTTTTT. It encodes CASSQRGTNEKLFF.

The V and J genes are TRBV27 and TRBJ1-5; 9 bases map to TRBD1. J was trimmed by 4 bases and V by 6 bases; bases with no gene match: 7. This CDR3 is 15 amino acids long. Germline V CDR1 and CDR2: MNHEY, SMNVEV (reference sequence). Here the CDR3 reads CASSARDRANQPQHF. The DNA of the CDR3 is TGTGCCAGCAGCGCGCGGGACAGGGCTAATCAGCCCCAGCATTTT.

The table lists this clonotype with a few counts. The rearrangement uses TRBV4-3 and TRBJ2-1; either TRBD1 or TRBD2 may supply D (7 bases each). The CDR3 has 17 residues. Trimming shortened V by 4 bases and J by 4 bases, and 20 bases separated the two germline ends. Germline V gene lookup returns CDR1 LGHNA and CDR2 YSLEER. The CDR3 DNA follows: TGCGCCAGCAGCCCCATGGCAGGGGGGGCAGGATACAATGAGCAGTTCTTC. This codes for CASSPMAGGAGYNEQFF.

The chain is built from TRBV5-1 and TRBJ2-1; D unresolved. Germline CDR1 and CDR2: SGHRS and YFSETQ. The CDR3 sequence is 14 residues long. V was cut by 4 bases and J by 3 bases, with 11 bases left in between. The DNA of the CDR3 is TGCGCCAGCAGCGCTCAGACCTTCTACAATGAGCAGTTCTTC. Its translation: CASSAQTFYNEQFF.

The chain couples TRBV20-1 to TRBJ2-5; a possible D gene is TRBD1 (5 bases). This CDR3 comprises 13 residues. CDR1 is DFQATT and CDR2 is SNEGSKA in the germline V gene (reference sequence). V was cut by 4 bases and J by 0 bases, with 9 bases left in between. The CDR3 DNA sequence: TGCAGTGCTATAGACAGCGACCAAGAGACCCAGTACTTC. Translated, it gives CSAIDSDQETQYF.

The chain carries TRBV6-5 and TRBJ2-7; D remains unclear. The CDR3 consists of 12 residues. V lost 3 bases and J 5 bases, leaving 8 bases between the germline ends. Germline V CDR1 and CDR2: MNHEY, SVGAGI. CDR3 in amino acids: CASSYGPHEQYF. CDR3 nucleotides: TGTGCCAGCAGTTATGGGCCCCACGAGCAGTACTTC.

The table lists this clonotype with many counts. This rearrangement joins TRBV29-1 to TRBJ2-7; 9 bases align to TRBD2. Germline assignment: CDR1 SQVTM and CDR2 ANQGSEA. The CDR3 spans 13 residues. With V trimmed by 7 bases and J by 7 bases, 11 bases remained unmatched. In DNA, the CDR3 is TGCAGCGGAAAGACGGGACTAGCTTCAGAGCAGTACTTC. Its translation: CSGKTGLASEQYF.

The V gene is TRBV20-1, the J gene TRBJ2-5; perhaps TRBD1 as D (7 bases). The germline gives CDR1 DFQATT, CDR2 SNEGSKA (reference sequence). The V end lost 3 bases, the J end lost 3 bases, and 11 bases lay between the germline ends. The CDR3 contains 13 residues. CDR3 in amino acids: CSASRGVKETQYF. The DNA of the CDR3 is TGCAGTGCTAGCAGGGGGGTGAAAGAGACCCAGTACTTC.

The J gene is TRBJ1-2, the V gene TRBV3-1; TRBD1 matches at 10 bases. Germline V gene lookup returns CDR1 LGHDT and CDR2 YNNKEL (reference sequence). Trimming cost V 2 bases and J 8 bases; bases outside gene matches: 11. This CDR3 is 16 amino acids long. CDR3 in amino acids: CASSQISGQGRGGYTF. In DNA, the CDR3 is TGTGCCAGCAGCCAAATCTCGGGACAGGGGAGAGGAGGCTACACCTTC. The variable domain in full, with the rest retrieved from reference TRBV3-1 and TRBJ1-2, is DTAVSQTPKYLVTQMGNDKSIKCEQNLGHDTMYWYKQDSKKFLKIMFSYNNKELIINETVPNRFSPKSPDKAHLNLHINSLELGDSAVYFCASSQISGQGRGGYTFGSGTRLTVV.

The rearrangement joins TRBV7-2 to TRBJ2-3, with TRBD2 matching 11 bases. CDR3 size: 16 residues. V shed 4 bases, J shed 2 bases, and the junction held 5 bases outside the gene matches. Looked up from germline, CDR1 is SGHTA and CDR2 is FQGNSA. The CDR3 reads CASSCLSGRATDTQYF. CDR3 DNA: TGTGCCAGCAGCTGTCTTAGCGGGAGGGCCACAGATACGCAGTATTTT.

This clonotype has at least ten counts. The rearrangement uses TRBV7-2 and TRBJ1-2; 7 bases fit TRBD1. The CDR3 spans 14 residues. Germline V gene sequence: CDR1 SGHTA, CDR2 FQGNSA. After removal of 1 base from V and 7 bases from J, the junction contained 6 bases not matched to a gene. CDR3 nucleotides: TGTGCCAGCAGCTTAGGTTGGGACAGATCTGGCTACACCTTC. Amino acids: CASSLGWDRSGYTF.

The chain combines TRBV6-4 with TRBJ2-7; TRBD2 matches 12 bases. V lost 7 bases and J lost 7; bases outside the gene matches: 11. The CDR3 covers 15 residues. Germline-derived CDR1 and CDR2 are MRHNA and SNTAGT. CDR3 in amino acids: CASTATSGGNNEQYF. The CDR3 DNA sequence: TGTGCCAGCACGGCAACTAGCGGGGGGAACAATGAGCAGTACTTC.

There are many counts of this clonotype. In DNA form, the CDR3 reads TGCGCCAGCAGTCAGGGCGGACGCTACGAGCAGTACTTC. Residues: CASSQGGRYEQYF. The chain couples TRBV5-1 to TRBJ2-7; D perhaps matches TRBD1 (5 bases). The CDR3 loop spans 13 amino acids. V was shortened by 5 bases and J by 3 bases, with 12 bases between the two germline ends. Germline V CDR1 and CDR2: SGHRS, YFSETQ.

This chain joins TRBV5-1 and TRBJ2-1, with 8 bases that match TRBD1. J was trimmed by 7 bases and V by 0 bases; bases with no gene match: 3. This CDR3 contains 14 residues. CDR1 and CDR2 (germline): SGHRS, YFSETQ. DNA for the CDR3: TGCGCCAGCAGCTTGGGGCAGGGGGCTAATGAGCAGTTCTTC. Its translation: CASSLGQGANEQFF.